Presented here are 18 T cell receptor beta chains from one specimen sequenced in a study of blood T cells in healthy people across ages. A J-beta primer mix and a sample-barcoded 5' primer were used in a second PCR of about 7 to 12 cycles. TCRdb processed the 5' RACE reads anew with MiXCR; each CDR3 protein has one entry. The sample lists more than 1 million distinct CDR3 sequences; over 35% were seen once. Sequenced input: blood. Receptors originate from an older woman in good health.

The chain combines TRBV11-1 with TRBJ2-4, with 7 bases that match TRBD1. The CDR3 sequence is 14 residues long. CDR1 is SGHAT and CDR2 is FQDESV in the germline V gene (reference sequence). V lost 1 base to trimming and J lost 7 bases; unmatched junction nucleotides: 4. DNA of the CDR3: TGTGCCAGCAGCTTAGGGCAGGGGGACAACATTCAGTACTTC. It codes for CASSLGQGDNIQYF.

This rearrangement joins TRBV6-5 to TRBJ2-1, with a tentative D call TRBD2 (6 bases). There are 15 residues in the CDR3. Trimming took off 0 bases at V and 10 bases at J, with 16 bases between the two ends. Germline V gene sequence: CDR1 MNHEY, CDR2 SVGAGI. The DNA for the CDR3 is TGTGCCAGCAGTTACTCGGATGCGGGATGGGTGGAGCAGTTCTTC. Protein sequence: CASSYSDAGWVEQFF.

J is TRBJ2-4 and V is TRBV19; 8 bases align to TRBD2. Gene TRBJ2-7 matches the end of the DNA better, so the J call may be wrong. This CDR3 comprises 17 residues. Germline CDR1 LNHDA, CDR2 SQIVND (reference sequence). The CDR3 protein is CASSIIGTSGSSYEQYF. In DNA form, the CDR3 reads TGTGCCAGTAGTATAATCGGGACAAGCGGGAGTTCCTACGAGCAGTACTTC.

The sample holds a few counts of this clonotype. This sequence joins TRBV29-1 and TRBJ2-1; perhaps D is TRBD1 or TRBD2 (6 bases each). Matching the DNA end better, TRBJ2-7 makes the J call doubtful. Germline V gene sequence: CDR1 SQVTM, CDR2 ANQGSEA. The CDR3 sequence is 15 residues long. CDR3 bases: TGCAGCGCACCCAGGGGCAAGACGGACTACAATGAGCAGTACTTC. Amino acid sequence: CSAPRGKTDYNEQYF.

The genes are TRBV2 and TRBJ2-5, with 9 bases lining up with TRBD2. The CDR3 length is 16 residues. V trimming: 1 base; J trimming: 7 bases; junction bases outside the gene matches: 10. Per the germline V gene, CDR1 is SNHLY and CDR2 is FYNNEI. CDR3 amino acids: CASSEGLAGGPGTQYF. The CDR3 DNA is TGTGCCAGCAGTGAAGGGCTGGCGGGAGGGCCAGGGACCCAGTACTTC.

The CDR3, as DNA: TGCGCCAGCAGCCAAGATGGGGATTTTACCTACGAGCAGTACTTC. It yields the protein CASSQDGDFTYEQYF. The chain recombines TRBV4-1 with TRBJ2-7; D remains unclear. The length of the CDR3 is 15 residues. The germline CDR1 and CDR2 sequences are MGHRA and YSYEKL. Trimming took 0 bases from V and 2 from J, leaving 11 bases between them.

This clonotype came up once. The germline gene is not matched at one end of the junction; a read error may be the cause. The J gene is TRBJ2-3, the V gene TRBV20-1, with 11 positions matching TRBD2. Germline loops: CDR1 DFQATT, CDR2 SNEGSKA (reference sequence). CDR3 length equals 16 residues. CDR3 loop: CSARAYSGRETDTRYF. The CDR3 coding sequence is TGCAGTGCTAGAGCCTATAGCGGGAGGGAGACAGATACGCGGTATTTT.

The chain uses TRBV10-3 and TRBJ2-7, with a possible D match to TRBD2 (6 bases). The germline V and J ends were trimmed by 0 bases and 7 bases, with 13 bases remaining between them. Germline values: CDR1 ENHRY, CDR2 SYGVKD. This CDR3 is built from 14 residues. The CDR3 is CAISESLGGWEQYF. The CDR3, as DNA: TGTGCCATCAGTGAGTCCTTGGGAGGATGGGAGCAGTACTTC.

This clonotype was found a few times. The J gene is TRBJ1-5, the V gene TRBV6-6; a weak D match, TRBD1 (6 bases). Germline V gene sequence: CDR1 MNHNY, CDR2 SVGAGI (reference sequence). The CDR3 length is 16 residues. V lost 6 bases, J lost 7 bases, and 22 bases lay in between. The CDR3 sequence is CASSPSGAKEKQPQHF. In DNA form, the CDR3 reads TGTGCCAGCAGCCCTTCGGGGGCAAAGGAGAAGCAGCCCCAGCATTTT.

This clonotype was found a few times. This chain connects TRBV6-6 to TRBJ2-5; D uncertain. Trimming removed 5 bases from V and 4 bases from J, with 17 bases in between. Germline-derived CDR1 and CDR2 are MNHNY and SVGAGI (reference sequence). CDR3 size: 15 residues. The CDR3 region is CASSPLSGGPETQYF. The DNA of the CDR3 is TGTGCCAGCAGTCCCCTATCGGGCGGCCCAGAGACCCAGTACTTC.

This clonotype was detected ten times or more. This sequence joins TRBV9 and TRBJ2-5; 8 nucleotides line up with TRBD1. Germline V gene lookup returns CDR1 SGDLS and CDR2 YYNGEE. Trimming took 0 bases from V and 6 from J; bases not matched to a gene: 7. This CDR3 region has 15 residues. CDR3 residues: CASSVGGQGPKTQYF. The CDR3 nucleotides are TGTGCCAGCAGCGTAGGAGGACAGGGCCCCAAGACCCAGTACTTC. Drawing the rest from reference TRBV9 and TRBJ2-5, the complete variable domain is DSGVTQTPKHLITATGQRVTLRCSPRSGDLSVYWYQQSLDQGLQFLIQYYNGEERAKGNILERFSAQQFPDLHSELNLSSLELGDSALYFCASSVGGQGPKTQYFGPGTRLLVL.

This clonotype was found once. This chain joins TRBV28 and TRBJ2-7, with D possibly being TRBD1 (6 bases). The CDR3 has 15 residues. Germline CDR1 MDHEN, CDR2 SYDVKM. Trimming left V 7 bases short and J 0 bases short, with 16 bases between. DNA of the CDR3: TGTGCCAGCAACCACTTGGGGGCGAGCTCCTACGAGCAGTACTTC. Translating it yields CASNHLGASSYEQYF.

This clonotype was found a few times. This sequence joins TRBV20-1 and TRBJ2-7; the D gene is possibly TRBD1 (5 bases). V was pared by 2 bases and J by 2 bases, with 7 bases between. Germline V gene sequence: CDR1 DFQATT, CDR2 SNEGSKA (reference sequence). The CDR3 runs 12 residues. This chain's CDR3 is CSARTRAYEQYF. For the CDR3, the DNA is TGCAGTGCTAGAACCAGGGCCTACGAGCAGTACTTC.

This chain connects TRBV5-6 to TRBJ2-1; no firm D call. CDR3 length: 16 residues. CDR1 is SGHDT, CDR2 YYEEEE, per germline. Trimming pared 4 bases from V and 0 bases from J, leaving 14 bases between. Here the CDR3 reads CASSPGPLSSYNEQFF. The CDR3 nucleotides are TGTGCCAGCAGCCCCGGACCCCTGAGCTCCTACAATGAGCAGTTCTTC.

This chain links TRBV29-1 with TRBJ2-7, with D perhaps TRBD1 (5 bases). Germline V gene lookup returns CDR1 SQVTM and CDR2 ANQGSEA. V lost 2 bases and J lost 5, with 10 bases in between. This CDR3 comprises 12 residues. The CDR3 nucleotides are TGCAGCGTTGAAAGGGGTGGGGACGAGCAGTACTTC. This sequence encodes CSVERGGDEQYF.

This clonotype came up a few times. Here the CDR3 reads CASSPLQGGVSYEQYF. CDR3 in DNA: TGTGCCAGCAGCCCTCTTCAGGGGGGCGTTTCCTACGAGCAGTACTTC. J is TRBJ2-7 and V is TRBV7-9, with D perhaps TRBD1 (7 bases). V was pared by 5 bases and J by 1 base, with 18 bases between. The CDR3 runs 16 residues. CDR1 and CDR2 from the germline V gene are SEHNR and FQNEAQ (reference sequence).

This clonotype has more than one count but fewer than ten. The chain recombines TRBV2 with TRBJ2-1, with TRBD2 matching over 9 bases. Trimming removed 4 bases from V and 1 base from J; junction bases left unmatched: 2. Germline V gene lookup returns CDR1 SNHLY and CDR2 FYNNEI. This CDR3 has 15 residues. CDR3 residues: CASSVAGVSYNEQFF. CDR3 DNA sequence: TGTGCCAGCAGTGTAGCGGGAGTTTCCTACAATGAGCAGTTCTTC.

This clonotype was seen more than once but under ten times. The V gene is TRBV20-1, the J gene TRBJ2-1, with D possibly being TRBD2 (6 bases). CDR1 and CDR2 from the germline V gene are DFQATT and SNEGSKA (reference sequence). Trimming removed 1 base from V and 9 bases from J, with 22 bases in between. The CDR3 extends over 16 amino acids. In DNA, the CDR3 is TGCAGTGCTAGAGTACACGGGACTCCCGGACTTAGTGAGCAGTTCTTC. This codes for CSARVHGTPGLSEQFF.